This passage covers 17 T cell receptor beta chains from one sample sequenced in a study of blood T cell repertoires in COVID-19. Sequencing used immunoSEQ multiplex PCR; TCRdb keeps in-frame clones, though not all of them. This sample carries 45,000 to 65,000 clones, 90% to 95% of them seen once, and the ten largest clones take 3.9%. Sequencing was performed on peripheral blood. The receptors derive from a man aged 45 to 65 with acute or convalescent COVID-19.

The V and J genes are TRBV11-3 and TRBJ2-5, with TRBD1 matching 8 bases. J gave up 4 bases and V 1 base, and 2 bases lay outside the gene matches. Germline V gene sequence: CDR1 SGHNT, CDR2 YENEEA. The CDR3 runs 14 residues. CDR3 sequence: CASSLARGRETQYF. CDR3 bases: TGTGCCAGCAGCTTAGCCAGGGGGCGAGAGACCCAGTACTTC.

This chain joins TRBV6-5 and TRBJ1-1, with 8 bases aligning to TRBD1. The CDR3 contains 15 residues. In germline, CDR1 is MNHEY, CDR2 SVGAGI. V shed 7 bases and J 0 bases; nucleotides not matched to a gene: 7. CDR3 nucleotide sequence: TGTGCCAGCATCAACAGGGGGAGTATGAACACTGAAGCTTTCTTT. Encoded protein: CASINRGSMNTEAFF.

The CDR3 DNA reads as TGCGCCAGCAGCTTGGGCGAGCTTTCATGGAATGAGCAGTTCTTC. This codes for CASSLGELSWNEQFF. V gene TRBV5-1 combines with J gene TRBJ2-1; no clear D. The germline V gene encodes CDR1 SGHRS and CDR2 YFSETQ. V was cut by 0 bases and J by 7 bases, with 14 bases left in between. This CDR3 has 15 amino acids.

V and J are TRBV18 and TRBJ2-7; 10 bases are shared with TRBD2. CDR3 length equals 17 residues. The germline CDR1 and CDR2 sequences are KGHSH and LQKENI. The V and J ends lost 2 bases and 1 base, in that order; junction bases with no gene match: 8. The CDR3 coding sequence is TGTGCCAGCTCACCAACCAGGACTAGCGGATTTTCCTACGAGCAGTACTTC. This gives the protein CASSPTRTSGFSYEQYF.

Comment on this clone: Other DNA sequences of this sample code for an identical CDR3. V is TRBV6-5 and J is TRBJ1-4; D not resolved. The germline V gene has CDR1 MNHEY and CDR2 SVGAGI. The germline V and J ends were trimmed by 6 bases and 0 bases, with 11 bases remaining between them. The length of the CDR3 is 15 residues. The CDR3 bases are TGTGCCAGCAGGACAAGTATTGCAACTAATGAAAAACTGTTTTTT. Its protein product is CASRTSIATNEKLFF.

This clone appeared a single time. The chain carries TRBV5-1 and TRBJ2-1; 10 bases map to TRBD2. Germline CDR1 is SGHRS and CDR2 is YFSETQ. The CDR3 totals 15 residues. The V gene end was trimmed by 0 bases and the J gene end by 9 bases; junction bases not matched to a gene: 6. CDR3 sequence (DNA): TGCGCCAGCAGCTTGGAAGCGGGAGGGCAAAGTGAGCAGTTCTTC. This codes for CASSLEAGGQSEQFF.

The chain is built from TRBV7-2 and TRBJ1-6; a possible D gene is TRBD1 (6 bases). The germline gives CDR1 SGHTA, CDR2 FQGNSA. The CDR3 extends over 14 amino acids. Between the trimmed V and J ends, which lost 1 base and 7 bases, there was a span of 8 bases. CDR3 coding DNA: TGTGCCAGCAGCTTAGGGACAGACAATTCACCCCTCCACTTT. This codes for CASSLGTDNSPLHF.

This chain links TRBV28 with TRBJ1-4; 12 nucleotides line up with TRBD1. The V and J ends lost 6 bases and 4 bases, in that order; junction bases with no gene match: 6. The CDR3 runs to 16 residues. Germline V CDR1 and CDR2: MDHEN, SYDVKM. The CDR3 here is CASRAGTGGDNEKLFF. The CDR3 bases are TGTGCCAGCAGGGCCGGGACAGGGGGCGATAATGAAAAACTGTTTTTT.

The chain joins TRBV28 to TRBJ2-5; the match to TRBD2 covers 12 bases. Trimming at V came to 1 base and at J to 2 bases, leaving 2 bases not matched to a gene. The length of the CDR3 is 16 residues. The V gene's germline CDR1 is MDHEN and CDR2 SYDVKM. CDR3 amino acids: CASSLFGLAGQETQYF. The CDR3 DNA reads as TGTGCCAGCAGTTTATTCGGACTAGCGGGACAAGAGACCCAGTACTTC.

The rearrangement joins TRBV7-2 to TRBJ1-5, with 7 bases matching TRBD1. Germline lookup yields CDR1 SGHTA and CDR2 FQGNSA. The CDR3 is 13 residues long. J lost 4 bases, V lost 5 bases, and 2 bases had no gene match. For the CDR3, the DNA is TGTGCCAGCAGCGCGGACAGGAATCAGCCCCAGCATTTT. Protein sequence: CASSADRNQPQHF.

This sequence joins TRBV5-1 and TRBJ1-5; D not certain. CDR1 SGHRS and CDR2 YFSETQ come from the germline V gene. V shed 1 base and J shed 0 bases, with 2 bases lying between them. This CDR3 has 13 residues. CDR3 in DNA: TGCGCCAGCAGCTTGCATAGCAATCAGCCCCAGCATTTT. This translates into CASSLHSNQPQHF.

The V and J genes are TRBV24-1 and TRBJ2-2; 8 bases match TRBD2. This CDR3 region has 17 residues. Unmatched junction bases numbered 8, after V lost 3 bases and J lost 3 bases. Looked up from germline, CDR1 is KGHDR and CDR2 is SFDVKD. The DNA of the CDR3 is TGTGCCACCAGTGATGCCGAGGGACTAGGGGACACCGGGGAGCTGTTTTTT. Translation: CATSDAEGLGDTGELFF.

The chain combines TRBV9 with TRBJ2-5; 9 bases align to TRBD2. V shed 0 bases and J 3 bases; nucleotides not matched to a gene: 12. In germline, CDR1 is SGDLS, CDR2 YYNGEE. The length of the CDR3 is 18 residues. CDR3 region: CASSVGNSGSVGKETQYF. CDR3 nucleotides: TGTGCCAGCAGCGTAGGGAATAGCGGGAGTGTGGGGAAAGAGACCCAGTACTTC. Supplemented by reference TRBV9 and TRBJ2-5, the full variable domain reads DSGVTQTPKHLITATGQRVTLRCSPRSGDLSVYWYQQSLDQGLQFLIQYYNGEERAKGNILERFSAQQFPDLHSELNLSSLELGDSALYFCASSVGNSGSVGKETQYFGPGTRLLVL.

The V and J genes are TRBV14 and TRBJ1-2; maybe TRBD1 (6 bases). The CDR3 covers 13 residues. V was shortened by 1 base and J by 4 bases, with 7 bases between the two germline ends. Germline loops: CDR1 SGHDN, CDR2 FVKESK. The CDR3, as DNA: TGTGCCAGCAGCCAAGGAGGGGGCTATGGCTACACCTTC. Translation: CASSQGGGYGYTF.

This chain uses TRBV19 with TRBJ1-2, with 7 nucleotides matching TRBD1. Germline values: CDR1 LNHDA, CDR2 SQIVND (reference sequence). There are 14 residues in the CDR3. J gave up 7 bases and V 10 bases, and 15 bases lay outside the gene matches. Here the CDR3 reads CATHPREGGGGYTF. In nucleotides, the CDR3 is TGTGCCACCCATCCCCGTGAAGGGGGCGGTGGCTACACCTTC.

This chain joins TRBV29-1 and TRBJ2-3; D is ambiguous. V was trimmed by 2 bases and J by 3 bases, leaving 6 bases between them. The germline CDR1 and CDR2 sequences are SQVTM and ANQGSEA. There are 12 residues in the CDR3. Here the CDR3 reads CSVERLTDTQYF. The CDR3 region has the DNA TGCAGCGTTGAACGTCTTACAGATACGCAGTATTTT.

V gene TRBV5-4 combines with J gene TRBJ2-3; 9 bases are shared with TRBD2. Per germline, CDR1 SGHNT and CDR2 YYREEE (reference sequence). This CDR3 is 14 amino acids long. The V and J ends lost 3 bases and 2 bases, in that order; junction bases with no gene match: 1. CDR3 DNA sequence: TGTGCCAGCAGCTCTAGCGGGAACACAGATACGCAGTATTTT. This translates into CASSSSGNTDTQYF.